These 17 T cell receptor beta chains were sequenced from one sample in a study of CD8+CD57+ T cells in acquired aplastic anemia. CDR3 and TCR beta VDJ profiling relied on a genomic DNA template. TCRdb recomputed calls from the reads with MiXCR, one row per CDR3 protein. The profile shows about 130,000 distinct CDR3 sequences, around 50% of them singletons. The sequencing sample was made of sorted CD4+, CD8+, or CD8+CD57+ T cells (not recorded which) from PBMCs. These receptor sequences come from a human donor in good health, serving as a control.

The chain has TRBV7-2 and TRBJ2-7, with a weak D call TRBD2 (7 bases). The CDR3 contains 15 residues. Germline loops: CDR1 SGHTA, CDR2 FQGNSA. Trimming took 5 bases from V and 4 from J, leaving 18 bases between them. The CDR3 coding sequence is TGTGCCAGCAGCCCCCAGAGGGGGGGGCAGTACGAGCAGTACTTC. It translates to CASSPQRGGQYEQYF. The variable domain in full, with the rest retrieved from reference TRBV7-2 and TRBJ2-7, is GAGVSQSPSNKVTEKGKDVELRCDPISGHTALYWYRQSLGQGLEFLIYFQGNSAPDKSGLPSDRFSAERTGGSVSTLTIQRTQQEDSAVYLCASSPQRGGQYEQYFGPGTRLTVT.

This clonotype showed up just a few times. A much larger clone differs by one base, so this may be a read error. Because the CDR3 is missing its conserved closing phenylalanine or tryptophan, this is likely a read error. The J gene is TRBJ1-3, the V gene TRBV6-1; tentatively, D is TRBD1 (5 bases). The germline V gene has CDR1 MNHNS and CDR2 SASEGT. The CDR3 covers 15 residues. V was clipped by 7 bases and J by 0 bases, with 13 bases between them. The CDR3 loop is CASTSGGNSGNTIYL. The CDR3 coding sequence is TGTGCCAGCACCTCGGGGGGAAACTCTGGAAACACCATATATCTT.

This clonotype occurred a few times. The genes are TRBV19 and TRBJ2-3, with TRBD2 as a possible D gene (5 bases). V dropped 6 bases and J dropped 5 bases, with 12 bases sitting between them. The CDR3 length is 13 residues. Germline CDR1 and CDR2: LNHDA and SQIVND (reference sequence). CDR3 nucleotides: TGTGCCAGTAGCGTGGGGAGAGGAGATACGCAGTATTTT. Protein sequence: CASSVGRGDTQYF.

In its sample, this clonotype was seen once. The rearrangement links TRBV29-1 to TRBJ1-5, with D hard to call. V was pared by 5 bases and J by 0 bases, with 14 bases between. The V gene's germline CDR1 is SQVTM and CDR2 ANQGSEA. The CDR3 sequence is 15 residues long. CDR3 nucleotides: TGCAGCGTTTCCCAAGGGCCCGATAGCAATCAGCCCCAGCATTTT. Protein: CSVSQGPDSNQPQHF.

This chain uses TRBV15 with TRBJ1-1, with D hard to call. CDR1 and CDR2 (germline): LNHNV, YYDKDF (reference sequence). The V and J ends lost 4 bases and 1 base respectively, with 10 bases between them. This CDR3 has 14 residues. DNA for the CDR3: TGTGCCACCAGCACAGAGGGCGAGAACACTGAAGCTTTCTTT. Its protein product is CATSTEGENTEAFF. The entire variable domain, with the rest obtained from reference TRBV15 and TRBJ1-1, is as follows: DAMVIQNPRYQVTQFGKPVTLSCSQTLNHNVMYWYQQKSSQAPKLLFHYYDKDFNNEADTPDNFQSRRPNTSFCFLDIRSPGLGDTAMYLCATSTEGENTEAFFGQGTRLTVV.

V gene TRBV19 combines with J gene TRBJ2-5; the D gene is possibly TRBD1 (7 bases). CDR1 and CDR2 from the germline V gene are LNHDA and SQIVND (reference sequence). V was cut by 5 bases and J by 5 bases, with 15 bases left in between. The CDR3 totals 14 residues. The CDR3 spells CASSPKQGRETQYF. The CDR3 DNA is TGTGCCAGTAGTCCCAAACAGGGGAGGGAGACCCAGTACTTC.

The chain employs TRBV2 and TRBJ2-3; D unresolved. The V gene's germline CDR1 is SNHLY and CDR2 FYNNEI. CDR3 length: 14 residues. Deletions cut 6 bases from V and 2 bases from J, with 12 bases between. CDR3 DNA: TGTGCCAGCAGCTTGGCCTCACCCACAGATACGCAGTATTTT. It translates to CASSLASPTDTQYF.

This chain links TRBV6-5 with TRBJ1-2; the D is unclear. This CDR3 has 14 residues. Germline values: CDR1 MNHEY, CDR2 SVGAGI. Trimming removed 2 bases at V and 0 bases at J, with 7 bases between. The CDR3 nucleotides are TGTGCCAGCAGTTACAGGGAGACTAACTATGGCTACACCTTC. Protein: CASSYRETNYGYTF.

This clonotype was counted at least ten times. This chain joins TRBV9 and TRBJ2-2, with TRBD1 matching 9 bases. The CDR3 consists of 16 residues. Germline V lookup: CDR1 SGDLS, CDR2 YYNGEE. After removal of 6 bases from V and 1 base from J, the junction contained 7 bases not matched to a gene. The CDR3 DNA reads TGTGCCAGCACCGACGACAGGGGGGTGAACACCGGGGAGCTGTTTTTT. Protein product: CASTDDRGVNTGELFF.

This clonotype was detected many times. The chain combines TRBV30 with TRBJ1-2, with D unclear. Trimming pared 3 bases from V and 5 bases from J, leaving 25 bases between. The germline V gene has CDR1 GTSNPN and CDR2 SVGIG (reference sequence). This CDR3 has 17 amino acids. CDR3: CAWSPQDRVPPTYGYTF. CDR3 in DNA: TGTGCCTGGAGCCCTCAAGATCGGGTCCCACCTACATATGGCTACACCTTC.

This clonotype was seen a handful of times. The V and J genes are TRBV5-1 and TRBJ2-3, with D possibly TRBD1 on 5 matching bases. Trimming removed 2 bases from V and 0 bases from J, with 7 bases in between. CDR1 SGHRS and CDR2 YFSETQ come from the germline V gene. The CDR3 is 14 residues long. In DNA form, the CDR3 reads TGCGCCAGCAGCTTACAGGCGAGCACAGATACGCAGTATTTT. Translation: CASSLQASTDTQYF.

In this sample, this clonotype turned up a few times. This chain joins TRBV6-5 and TRBJ2-3, with D perhaps matching TRBD1 or TRBD2 (5 bases each). The CDR3 runs to 15 residues. Germline CDR1 MNHEY, CDR2 SVGAGI. The ends were cut back, 3 bases at V and 6 bases at J, with 16 bases in the middle. This CDR3 is CASSYGGPQRDTQYF. CDR3 in DNA: TGTGCCAGCAGTTATGGGGGACCCCAAAGGGATACGCAGTATTTT.

This clonotype was counted ten times or more. V gene TRBV6-1 combines with J gene TRBJ2-1; 11 bases are a match to TRBD2. CDR3 length: 15 residues. Trimming took 5 bases from V and 3 from J; bases not matched to a gene: 3. CDR1 MNHNS and CDR2 SASEGT come from the germline V gene. In DNA, the CDR3 is TGTGCCAGCAGTCGAACTAGCGGGAGCTACAATGAGCAGTTCTTC. It encodes CASSRTSGSYNEQFF.

The chain has TRBV2 and TRBJ1-2; 7 bases are shared with TRBD1. V lost 4 bases, J lost 4 bases, and 6 bases stayed unmatched. Germline CDR1 reads SNHLY; CDR2 reads FYNNEI. CDR3 length: 14 residues. The CDR3 nucleotides read TGTGCCAGCAGTGGTCAACAGGGGAGCTATGGCTACACCTTC. Amino acid sequence: CASSGQQGSYGYTF.

Many counts were recorded for this clonotype. The CDR3 is CASSPPAAGGRNEQFF. As DNA, the CDR3 is TGTGCCAGCTCACCACCGGCAGCGGGGGGGCGCAATGAGCAGTTCTTC. The rearrangement joins TRBV18 to TRBJ2-1, with 10 bases matching TRBD2. This CDR3 has 16 residues. In germline, CDR1 is KGHSH, CDR2 LQKENI. V trimming: 0 bases; J trimming: 6 bases; junction bases outside the gene matches: 5.

V is TRBV6-5 and J is TRBJ2-7; 9 bases fit TRBD2. The length of the CDR3 is 14 residues. From germline, CDR1 is MNHEY and CDR2 SVGAGI. After removal of 4 bases from V and 6 bases from J, the junction contained 7 bases not matched to a gene. The CDR3 loop is CASSWREGHSEQYF. In DNA form, the CDR3 reads TGTGCCAGCAGTTGGCGGGAGGGCCATTCCGAGCAGTACTTC.

This clonotype was counted many times. The chain is built from TRBV12-3 or TRBV12-4 and TRBJ2-3; 9 nucleotides align to TRBD2. After removal of 3 bases from V and 6 bases from J, the junction contained 16 bases not matched to a gene. The CDR3 has 18 amino acids. Written as DNA, the CDR3 is TGTGCCAGCAGTTTTTCTCCGACAGCGGGGGGTCCCAAGGATACGCAGTATTTT. Its protein is CASSFSPTAGGPKDTQYF.